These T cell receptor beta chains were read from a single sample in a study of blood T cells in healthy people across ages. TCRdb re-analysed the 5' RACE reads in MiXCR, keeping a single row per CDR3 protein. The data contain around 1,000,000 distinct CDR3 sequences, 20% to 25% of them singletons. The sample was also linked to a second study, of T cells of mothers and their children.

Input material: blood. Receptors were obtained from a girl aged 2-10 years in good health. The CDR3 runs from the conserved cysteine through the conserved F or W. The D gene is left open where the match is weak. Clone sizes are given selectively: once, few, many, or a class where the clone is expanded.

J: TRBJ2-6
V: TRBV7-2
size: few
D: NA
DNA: TGTGCCAGCAGCTTAACGGCTGTTGGGGGGGCCAACGTCCTGGCTTTC
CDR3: CASSLTAVGGANVLAF

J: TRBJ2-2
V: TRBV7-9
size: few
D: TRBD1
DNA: TGTGCCAGCAGCCCCACCCGGACAGGCTTGGCCGGGGAGCTGTTTTTT
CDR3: CASSPTRTGLAGELFF

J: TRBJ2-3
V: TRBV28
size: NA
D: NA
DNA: TGTGCCACCTCATTCAGCACAGATACGCAGTATTTT
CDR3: CATSFSTDTQYF

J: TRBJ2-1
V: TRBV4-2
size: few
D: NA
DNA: TGTGCCAGCAGCCCCGCGGCGAATCCGGGAAATGAGCAGTTCTTC
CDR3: CASSPAANPGNEQFF

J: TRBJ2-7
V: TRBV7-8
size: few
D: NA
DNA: TGTGCCAGCAGCCCTGAGGGGTTCAGCGACGAGCAGTACTTC
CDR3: CASSPEGFSDEQYF

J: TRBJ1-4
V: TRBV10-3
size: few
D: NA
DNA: TGTGCCATCAGTGTGGGAGGGGATGAAAAACTGTTTTTT
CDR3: CAISVGGDEKLFF

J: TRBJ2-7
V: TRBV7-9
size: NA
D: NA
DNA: TGTGCCAGCAGCTTAGTTCCGGGTCCCCCGCACTACGAGCAGTACTTC
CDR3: CASSLVPGPPHYEQYF

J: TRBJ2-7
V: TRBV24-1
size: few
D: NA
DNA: TGTGCCACCAGTGAGGGTATTCCCTACGAGCAGTACTTC
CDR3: CATSEGIPYEQYF

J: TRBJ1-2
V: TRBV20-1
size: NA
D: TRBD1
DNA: TGCAGTGCTGAGGGGCCACTTAGGGACAGGGTTTATGGCTACACCTTC
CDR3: CSAEGPLRDRVYGYTF

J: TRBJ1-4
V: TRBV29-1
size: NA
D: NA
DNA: TGCAGCGTTGCACGGGGGTACGGGGGAACTAATGAAAAACTGTTTTTT
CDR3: CSVARGYGGTNEKLFF

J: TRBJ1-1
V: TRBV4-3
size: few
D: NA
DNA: TGCGCCAGCAGCCAAGATCAGGACGGTGAAGCTTTCTTT
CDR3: CASSQDQDGEAFF

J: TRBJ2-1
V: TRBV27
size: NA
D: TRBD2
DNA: TGTGCCAGCAGTCCATACATAGCGGGAACAACTGGGAATGAGCAGTTCTTC
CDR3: CASSPYIAGTTGNEQFF

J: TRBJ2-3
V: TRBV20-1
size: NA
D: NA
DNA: TGCAGCCCGGGTCTTAGCACAGATACGCAGTATTTT
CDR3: CSPGLSTDTQYF

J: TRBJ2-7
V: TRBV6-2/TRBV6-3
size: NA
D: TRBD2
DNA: TGTGCCAGCAGCACTACGACAGGGTCCGGACTAGCGGGAAATTCCTACGAGCAGTACTTC
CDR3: CASSTTTGSGLAGNSYEQYF

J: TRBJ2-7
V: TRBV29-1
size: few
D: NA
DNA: TGCAGCGTTGGGGGAACGGTCAGCTCCTACGAGCAGTACTTC
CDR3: CSVGGTVSSYEQYF

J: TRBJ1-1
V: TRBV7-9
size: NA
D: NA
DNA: TGTGCCAGCAGCTTTGAGGGTACCACTGAAGCTTTCTTT
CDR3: CASSFEGTTEAFF